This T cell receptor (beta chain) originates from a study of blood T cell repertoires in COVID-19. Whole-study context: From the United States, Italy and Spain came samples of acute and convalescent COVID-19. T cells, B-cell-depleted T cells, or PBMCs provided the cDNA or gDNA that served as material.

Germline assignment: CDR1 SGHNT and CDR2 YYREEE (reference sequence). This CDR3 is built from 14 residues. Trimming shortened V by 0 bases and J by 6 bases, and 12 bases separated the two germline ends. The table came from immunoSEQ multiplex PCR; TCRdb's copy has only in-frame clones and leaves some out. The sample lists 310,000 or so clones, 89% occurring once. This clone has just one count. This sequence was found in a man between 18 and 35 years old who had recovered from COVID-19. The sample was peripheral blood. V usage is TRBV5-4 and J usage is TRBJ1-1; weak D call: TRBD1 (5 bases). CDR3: CASSLGNRPPEAFF. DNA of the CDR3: TGTGCCAGCAGCTTGGGGAACAGGCCACCTGAAGCTTTCTTT.